These T cell receptor beta chains were read from a single sample in a study of T cells after yellow fever vaccination. TCRdb re-called the 5' RACE reads through MiXCR, storing one row per CDR3 protein. The table has fewer than 450,000 distinct CDR3 sequences, approximately 3.9% seen once. The source material was PBMCs, sampled 5 days after the yellow fever booster vaccination. The receptor set was obtained from a man between 18 and 29 years old who received the YFV17D yellow fever vaccine. The CDR3 runs from the conserved cysteine through the conserved F or W. The order of the fields is D gene, V gene, clone size, J gene, CDR3 DNA, CDR3 protein. The D gene is left open where the match is weak. Size tells how often a clone was seen (once, few, many) or the class of an expanded clone, and some rows leave it out.

>TRBD1|TRBV5-1|many|TRBJ2-7
TGCGCCAGTTCGGACAGGGCCTACGAGCAGTACTTC
CASSDRAYEQYF
>NA|TRBV20-1|many|TRBJ2-1
TGCAGTGCTTCTGGGGGACGAGCCTACAATGAGCAGTTCTTC
CSASGGRAYNEQFF
>TRBD1|TRBV7-2|NA|TRBJ2-7
TGTGCCAGCAGTTTCCGGATCCCGGGACAGATTGCCTACGAGCAGTACTTC
CASSFRIPGQIAYEQYF
>NA|TRBV20-1|NA|TRBJ1-5
TGCAGTGCTAGTTCCGGGCTCCGTGCCAATCAGCCCCAGCATTTT
CSASSGLRANQPQHF
>NA|TRBV27|few|TRBJ2-2
TGTGCCAGCAGTAGGGTCGACAGGAACACCGGGGAGCTGTTTTTT
CASSRVDRNTGELFF
>NA|TRBV6-1|few|TRBJ2-7
TGTGCCAGCACGGGGTCTCTAGCATCCTACGAGCAGTACTTC
CASTGSLASYEQYF
>TRBD1|TRBV20-1|NA|TRBJ1-2
TGCAGGGGGGTGGGGGACAGTCTTAACTATGGCTACACCTTC
CRGVGDSLNYGYTF
>TRBD1|TRBV6-2/TRBV6-3|few|TRBJ2-3
TGTGCCAGCAGCTCCACGACAGGGACGAGCACAGATACGCAGTATTTT
CASSSTTGTSTDTQYF
>TRBD1|TRBV20-1|many|TRBJ1-1
TGCAGTGCCGCGGGGACAGGGGCAGGACGGACTGAAGCTTTCTTT
CSAAGTGAGRTEAFF
>NA|TRBV9|NA|TRBJ2-2
TGTGCCAGCAGCGCCACTAGCATCAACACCGGGGAGCTGTTTTTT
CASSATSINTGELFF